The 30 T cell receptor beta chains listed next were all sequenced from one sample in a study of blood T cell repertoires in COVID-19. Using immunoSEQ multiplex PCR, the repertoire was profiled, and TCRdb retains in-frame clones only, with some absent. The repertoire consists of about 270,000 clones, with 80% to 85% occurring once and the leading ten covering about 2.9%. Sequenced sample: peripheral blood. These receptors came from a woman in her sixties with active or convalescent COVID-19.

The chain carries TRBV7-9 and TRBJ1-5; a weak D match, TRBD1 (5 bases). Germline V gene sequence: CDR1 SEHNR, CDR2 FQNEAQ (reference sequence). The ends were cut back, 0 bases at V and 0 bases at J, with 6 bases in the middle. The CDR3 has 15 amino acids. CDR3 nucleotide sequence: TGTGCCAGCAGCTTAGCAGGGGCTAGCAATCAGCCCCAGCATTTT. It codes for CASSLAGASNQPQHF.

The chain joins TRBV5-1 to TRBJ2-5; TRBD2 might be the D (6 bases). Per the germline V gene, CDR1 is SGHRS and CDR2 is YFSETQ. Trimming stripped 0 bases from V and 4 bases from J, with 13 bases between. This CDR3 contains 15 residues. The DNA for the CDR3 is TGCGCCAGCAGCTTGGGATTGAGCGGGCTAGAGACCCAGTACTTC. Translation: CASSLGLSGLETQYF.

As to this clone: Mismatch with germline at one junction end may stem from a read error. The gene calls are TRBV7-7 and TRBJ2-7; 7 nucleotides agree with TRBD1. The CDR3 is 14 amino acids. Germline assignment: CDR1 SSHAT and CDR2 FNYEAQ (reference sequence). CDR3 sequence (DNA): TGTGCTAGCAGCTTAGGACAGGATATCTACGAGCAGTACTTC. Amino acid sequence: CASSLGQDIYEQYF.

In this sample, this clone is medium-sized. The chain recombines TRBV10-3 with TRBJ1-1, with D perhaps matching TRBD1 (5 bases). The germline V gene has CDR1 ENHRY and CDR2 SYGVKD. The V and J ends lost 3 bases and 4 bases respectively, with 12 bases between them. This CDR3 has 14 amino acids. Here the CDR3 reads CAISEGGVITEAFF. The CDR3 nucleotides read TGTGCCATCAGTGAAGGAGGGGTAATCACTGAAGCTTTCTTT.

The chain is built from TRBV6-2 or TRBV6-3 and TRBJ1-1, with 7 bases lining up with TRBD1. This CDR3 has 15 residues. V lost 4 bases to trimming and J lost 7 bases; unmatched junction nucleotides: 12. Germline CDR1 is MNHEY and CDR2 is SVGEGT. CDR3 nucleotides: TGTGCCAGCAGTTCCTTACCGGGACAGAGGATTGAAGCTTTCTTT. Encoded protein: CASSSLPGQRIEAFF.

This rearrangement joins TRBV3-1 (or the pseudogene TRBV3-2) to TRBJ1-1, with a tentative D call TRBD1 (5 bases). This CDR3 contains 14 residues. Per the germline V gene, CDR1 is LGHDT and CDR2 is YNNKEL (reference sequence). V gave up 4 bases and J gave up 1 base, with 10 bases separating them. CDR3 nucleotides: TGTGCCAGCAGCCCCTTTGACAGGAACACTGAAGCTTTCTTT. Protein sequence: CASSPFDRNTEAFF.

V gene TRBV5-1 combines with J gene TRBJ1-2, with a weak D call TRBD1 (6 bases). Per germline, CDR1 SGHRS and CDR2 YFSETQ. This CDR3 has 14 residues. Trimming stripped 0 bases from V and 4 bases from J, with 10 bases between. The CDR3 nucleotides are TGCGCCAGCAGCTTGGGACAGGACCTCTATGGCTACACCTTC. Amino acids: CASSLGQDLYGYTF.

This chain joins TRBV19 and TRBJ1-1; 7 bases are shared with TRBD1. The J segment lost 1 base and the V segment lost 0 bases, leaving 8 bases of the junction unmatched. This CDR3 comprises 17 residues. Germline V gene sequence: CDR1 LNHDA, CDR2 SQIVND (reference sequence). CDR3 coding DNA: TGTGCCAGTAGTATAGATACAGGGGCCTTATGGAACACTGAAGCTTTCTTT. It codes for CASSIDTGALWNTEAFF.

V and J are TRBV27 and TRBJ2-3; TRBD1 might be the D (5 bases). The CDR3 totals 15 residues. Trimming cost V 0 bases and J 0 bases, with 7 bases left between them. In germline, CDR1 is MNHEY, CDR2 SMNVEV (reference sequence). The DNA of the CDR3 is TGTGCCAGCAGTTTATCCAGGGTTAGCACAGATACGCAGTATTTT. It codes for CASSLSRVSTDTQYF.

The chain carries TRBV2 and TRBJ2-1, with 14 bases matching TRBD2. J was trimmed by 10 bases and V by 8 bases; bases with no gene match: 10. Per germline, CDR1 SNHLY and CDR2 FYNNEI. The CDR3 spans 15 residues. The CDR3 coding sequence is TGTGCCAGCTCTAGACTAGCGGGGGGGCCAGGGGAGCAGTTCTTC. Amino acids: CASSRLAGGPGEQFF. The full variable domain, rest sourced from reference TRBV2 and TRBJ2-1, is EPEVTQTPSHQVTQMGQEVILRCVPISNHLYFYWYRQILGQKVEFLVSFYNNEISEKSEIFDDQFSVERPDGSNFTLKIRSTKLEDSAMYFCASSRLAGGPGEQFFGPGTRLTVL.

Remarks on this clone: This specimen includes other DNA sequences encoding the same CDR3. The chain couples TRBV12-3 or TRBV12-4 to TRBJ1-2; D uncertain. The V and J ends lost 6 bases and 0 bases respectively, with 5 bases between them. The CDR3 has 12 residues. Here the CDR3 DNA reads TGTGCCAGCAGCCCTTCTAACTATGGCTACACCTTC. Its translation: CASSPSNYGYTF.

The V call is TRBV5-8, the J call TRBJ1-4; 11 bases line up with TRBD1. The V gene's germline CDR1 is SGHTS and CDR2 YDEGEE. Trimming took 0 bases from V and 7 from J; bases not matched to a gene: 14. CDR3 size: 19 residues. The CDR3 reads CASSLAPGTGGPPTEKLFF. CDR3 in DNA: TGTGCCAGCAGCTTGGCTCCTGGGACAGGGGGTCCCCCCACTGAAAAACTGTTTTTT.

This clone was detected many times. The chain employs TRBV2 and TRBJ1-6, with D unclear. The length of the CDR3 is 13 residues. In germline, CDR1 is SNHLY, CDR2 FYNNEI. CDR3 nucleotide sequence: TGTGCTTCACGGGGCTCCTATAATTCACCCCTCCACTTT. Translating gives CASRGSYNSPLHF.

Points on this clone: At one of its ends the junction is not consistent with the germline gene, which may arise from a read error. The chain has TRBV7-3 and TRBJ2-5; 8 bases match TRBD2. Germline V lookup: CDR1 SGHTA, CDR2 FQGTGA. The CDR3 consists of 14 residues. CDR3 sequence reads: CASSLAGGQETKYF. The DNA of the CDR3 is TGTGCCAGCAGCTTGGCGGGGGGCCAAGAGACCAAGTACTTC.

The chain joins TRBV7-2 to TRBJ1-2; D gene ambiguous. V lost 8 bases and J lost 4, with 17 bases in between. Germline CDR1 SGHTA, CDR2 FQGNSA. CDR3 length equals 14 residues. CDR3: CASRAGRGIYGYTF. In DNA, the CDR3 is TGTGCCAGCCGCGCCGGTCGGGGAATCTATGGCTACACCTTC.

This chain connects TRBV11-2 to TRBJ2-7, with 7 nucleotides matching TRBD1. CDR3 size: 16 residues. J was trimmed by 6 bases and V by 1 base; bases with no gene match: 12. CDR1 SGHAT and CDR2 FQNNGV come from the germline V gene. The CDR3 sequence: CASSLAHGTVWSEQYF. CDR3 coding DNA: TGTGCCAGCAGCTTAGCTCATGGGACAGTCTGGAGCGAGCAGTACTTC.

The chain combines TRBV7-8 with TRBJ2-7, with D maybe TRBD2 (6 bases). CDR1 is SGHVS and CDR2 is FQNEAQ in the germline V gene. This CDR3 comprises 12 residues. V lost 10 bases to trimming and J lost 3 bases, with 13 bases between them. CDR3: CAIVGGNYEQYF. CDR3 sequence (DNA): TGTGCCATTGTCGGGGGAAACTACGAGCAGTACTTC. The full variable domain, completed using reference TRBV7-8 and TRBJ2-7, is GAGVSQSPRYKVAKRGQDVALRCDPISGHVSLFWYQQALGQGPEFLTYFQNEAQLDKSGLPSDRFFAERPEGSVSTLKIQRTQQEDSAVYLCAIVGGNYEQYFGPGTRLTVT.

In this sample, this clone turned up many times. Other DNA sequences in the same sample also yield this CDR3. The chain links TRBV7-3 to TRBJ2-3; TRBD1 might be the D (7 bases). This CDR3 spans 12 amino acids. The V end lost 6 bases, the J end lost 5 bases, and 9 bases lay between the germline ends. Looked up from germline, CDR1 is SGHTA and CDR2 is FQGTGA. The CDR3 bases are TGTGCCAGCAGTCAGGGGGGAGATACGCAGTATTTT. Its protein is CASSQGGDTQYF.

The chain recombines TRBV7-2 with TRBJ2-1, with D possibly matching TRBD2 (7 bases). The V and J ends lost 1 base and 7 bases respectively, with 11 bases between them. This CDR3 has 14 amino acids. CDR1 is SGHTA and CDR2 is FQGNSA in the germline V gene. CDR3: CASSLEGGGNEQFF. For the CDR3, the DNA is TGTGCCAGCAGCTTAGAGGGGGGGGGAAATGAGCAGTTCTTC.

The rearrangement joins TRBV6-2 or TRBV6-3 to TRBJ1-5, with TRBD1 matching 8 bases. J gave up 1 base and V 3 bases, and 2 bases lay outside the gene matches. Germline loops: CDR1 MNHEY, CDR2 SVGEGT. This CDR3 region has 15 residues. The CDR3 spells CASSYRTGSNQPQHF. CDR3 bases: TGTGCCAGCAGTTATCGGACAGGGAGCAATCAGCCCCAGCATTTT.

V usage is TRBV10-1 and J usage is TRBJ1-4; TRBD1 agrees at 9 bases. The length of the CDR3 is 18 residues. Trimming removed 5 bases from V and 1 base from J; junction bases left unmatched: 11. CDR1 WNHNN and CDR2 SYGVQD come from the germline V gene (reference sequence). The CDR3 sequence is CASSFADRGVRTNEKLFF. CDR3 nucleotide sequence: TGCGCCAGCAGTTTCGCGGACAGGGGAGTACGAACTAATGAAAAACTGTTTTTT.

This chain links TRBV5-8 with TRBJ1-2; no clear D. The V gene lost 4 bases and the J gene lost 8 bases, with 15 bases spanning the gap. In germline, CDR1 is SGHTS, CDR2 YDEGEE. This CDR3 is built from 13 residues. The CDR3 loop reads CASSIRGGSGYTF. The CDR3 coding sequence is TGTGCCAGCAGCATCCGAGGAGGGTCGGGCTACACCTTC.

The chain links TRBV12-3 or TRBV12-4 to TRBJ1-1; 10 bases line up with TRBD1. The CDR3 spans 13 residues. Trimming at V came to 0 bases and at J to 11 bases, leaving 3 bases not matched to a gene. Here the CDR3 DNA reads TGTGCCAGCAGTTTAGCAGGGACAGGGGAGGCTTTCTTT. Its protein is CASSLAGTGEAFF.

The rearrangement links TRBV27 to TRBJ2-6, with D perhaps TRBD1 (5 bases). Germline CDR1 reads MNHEY; CDR2 reads SMNVEV (reference sequence). The V and J ends lost 2 bases and 7 bases respectively, with 6 bases between them. The length of the CDR3 is 13 residues. DNA of the CDR3: TGTGCCAGCAGTTTACAGGGAGCCAACGTCCTGACTTTC. Amino acid sequence: CASSLQGANVLTF.

The gene calls are TRBV4-1 and TRBJ2-7; D remains unclear. The germline V gene encodes CDR1 MGHRA and CDR2 YSYEKL. CDR3 size: 14 residues. Between the trimmed V and J ends, which lost 1 base and 2 bases, there was a span of 9 bases. CDR3 bases: TGCGCCAGCAGCCAAGTCGCAGATGCCTACGAGCAGTACTTC. Protein: CASSQVADAYEQYF.

This chain joins TRBV12-5 and TRBJ1-1; 7 bases are shared with TRBD1. This CDR3 is built from 15 residues. J lost 7 bases, V lost 1 base, and 9 bases had no gene match. The germline gives CDR1 LGHNT, CDR2 FRNRAP. The CDR3 loop is CASGLGPYRGSEAFF. In DNA, the CDR3 is TGTGCTAGTGGTTTGGGTCCATACAGGGGTAGTGAAGCTTTCTTT.

The J gene is TRBJ2-5, the V gene TRBV3-1 (or the pseudogene TRBV3-2), with D tentatively TRBD2 (6 bases). The CDR3 sequence is 15 residues long. CDR1 and CDR2 (germline): LGHDT, YNNKEL (reference sequence). V was shortened by 2 bases and J by 5 bases, with 15 bases between the two germline ends. In DNA form, the CDR3 reads TGTGCCAGCAGCCAAAGCGAACTAGCCGGGGAGACCCAGTACTTC. Translated, it gives CASSQSELAGETQYF.

The rearrangement links TRBV7-2 to TRBJ2-3; D possibly corresponds to TRBD1 (6 bases). The CDR3 is 16 amino acids. Trimming removed 5 bases from V and 7 bases from J, with 22 bases in between. Germline CDR1 reads SGHTA; CDR2 reads FQGNSA. CDR3 protein: CASSPTGGLTGYTQYF. The CDR3 DNA reads TGTGCCAGCAGCCCCACCGGCGGGCTTACAGGGTATACGCAGTATTTT.

This clone was seen only a few times. The J gene is TRBJ2-1, the V gene TRBV9; 10 nucleotides line up with TRBD2. The CDR3 length is 15 residues. Germline CDR1 and CDR2: SGDLS and YYNGEE. The V gene end was trimmed by 6 bases and the J gene end by 6 bases; junction bases not matched to a gene: 9. CDR3 bases: TGTGCCAGCACCCCGGGTAGCGGGGGGTCCAATGAGCAGTTCTTC. Protein: CASTPGSGGSNEQFF. Drawing the rest from reference TRBV9 and TRBJ2-1, the complete variable domain is DSGVTQTPKHLITATGQRVTLRCSPRSGDLSVYWYQQSLDQGLQFLIQYYNGEERAKGNILERFSAQQFPDLHSELNLSSLELGDSALYFCASTPGSGGSNEQFFGPGTRLTVL.

The rearrangement uses TRBV5-6 and TRBJ1-2, with TRBD1 identical over 8 bases. CDR1 and CDR2 (germline): SGHDT, YYEEEE. V lost 4 bases to trimming and J lost 4 bases; unmatched junction nucleotides: 9. The CDR3 is 15 residues long. DNA for the CDR3: TGTGCCAGCAGCAACTATAGGACAGGGACCTATGGCTACACCTTC. Translated: CASSNYRTGTYGYTF.